These 20 T cell receptor beta chains share one sample of origin, sequenced in a study of T cell responses to AZD1222 COVID-19 vaccine. Profiling relied on immunoSEQ multiplex PCR, and the TCRdb table lists in-frame clones only, not all of them. Seen here are more than 95,000 clones, just over 85% observed once, and the top ten hold roughly 15%. The source was peripheral blood, collected 28 days after the second AZD1222 dose. The receptors were gathered from an adult who received the AZD1222 COVID-19 vaccine.

The J gene is TRBJ2-5, the V gene TRBV18; D is perhaps TRBD1 (6 bases). This CDR3 contains 14 residues. Germline V CDR1 and CDR2: KGHSH, LQKENI. The V gene lost 1 base and the J gene lost 9 bases, with 15 bases spanning the gap. CDR3 DNA: TGTGCCAGCTCACCACGTACAGGGTATGAGGCCCAGTACTTC. It is translated as CASSPRTGYEAQYF.

The gene calls are TRBV11-2 and TRBJ1-5, with D unresolved. Trimming removed 5 bases at V and 6 bases at J, with 17 bases between. Germline V gene data show CDR1 as SGHAT and CDR2 as FQNNGV. CDR3 size: 15 residues. The CDR3 is CASSPGGYPGQPQHF. The DNA of the CDR3 is TGTGCCAGCAGCCCCGGAGGGTATCCTGGTCAGCCCCAGCATTTT.

This chain connects TRBV5-1 to TRBJ1-4; tentatively, D is TRBD1 (6 bases). V dropped 2 bases and J dropped 2 bases, with 16 bases sitting between them. CDR1 is SGHRS and CDR2 is YFSETQ in the germline V gene. This CDR3 region has 17 residues. CDR3 bases: TGCGCCAGCAGCTTTTTACCTACAGGGTCGACTAATGAAAAACTGTTTTTT. Protein: CASSFLPTGSTNEKLFF.

This clone turned up a few times. The rearrangement uses TRBV13 and TRBJ1-6; 9 nucleotides match TRBD1. This CDR3 has 15 amino acids. V shed 5 bases and J 9 bases; nucleotides not matched to a gene: 8. CDR1 is PRHDT and CDR2 is FYEKMQ in the germline V gene (reference sequence). Here the CDR3 DNA reads TGTGCCAGCAGCGGAGGACAGGGGCGAAGTTCACCCCTCCACTTT. Translating it yields CASSGGQGRSSPLHF.

This clone showed up just once. The DNA of the CDR3 is TGTGCCAGCAGTTTACTGTCTAGCGGGGGGGCCTACGAGCAGTACTTC. Residues: CASSLLSSGGAYEQYF. The chain has TRBV27 and TRBJ2-7; 12 positions match TRBD2. V was pared by 2 bases and J by 2 bases, with 4 bases of the junction left unmatched. Germline loops: CDR1 MNHEY, CDR2 SMNVEV (reference sequence). This CDR3 comprises 16 residues.

The chain joins TRBV27 to TRBJ2-3; 9 bases agree with TRBD1. Trimming took 4 bases from V and 6 from J; bases not matched to a gene: 8. CDR1 and CDR2 (germline): MNHEY, SMNVEV (reference sequence). The CDR3 length is 15 residues. CDR3 in DNA: TGTGCCAGCAGTTCGTGGGACAGGGAAGGGGATACGCAGTATTTT. Encoded protein: CASSSWDREGDTQYF.

This clone has a single count. At the DNA level, this CDR3 is encoded by other sequences in the same sample as well. The chain is built from TRBV7-3 and TRBJ2-7; 8 positions match TRBD1. CDR1 and CDR2 from the germline V gene are SGHTA and FQGTGA. V was pared by 3 bases and J by 2 bases, with 3 bases of the junction left unmatched. This CDR3 has 14 amino acids. The CDR3, as DNA: TGTGCCAGCAGCTTCGGACAGGGAACCTACGAGCAGTACTTC. It encodes CASSFGQGTYEQYF.

The chain recombines TRBV12-3 or TRBV12-4 with TRBJ1-1; tentative D call: TRBD1 (5 bases). Trimming removed 4 bases at V and 6 bases at J, with 12 bases between. CDR3 length: 13 amino acids. The CDR3, as DNA: TGTGCCAGCAGTTCCCGGGGGGGAGCTGAAGCTTTCTTT. This codes for CASSSRGGAEAFF.

This sequence joins TRBV28 and TRBJ1-2; D unclear. V gave up 4 bases and J gave up 8 bases, with 8 bases separating them. This CDR3 comprises 11 residues. Germline V gives CDR1 MDHEN, CDR2 SYDVKM. The CDR3 loop reads CASSWVSGYTF. CDR3 in DNA: TGTGCCAGCAGTTGGGTATCGGGCTACACCTTC.

A word on this clone: Other DNA sequences of this sample code for an identical CDR3. This chain joins TRBV5-1 and TRBJ2-2, with D uncertain. The germline V and J ends were trimmed by 1 base and 6 bases, with 7 bases remaining between them. Germline V gene lookup returns CDR1 SGHRS and CDR2 YFSETQ. The CDR3 is made up of 13 amino acids. The CDR3 reads CASSLMVSGELFF. In DNA form, the CDR3 reads TGCGCCAGCAGCTTGATGGTTTCCGGGGAGCTGTTTTTT. The complete variable domain, with remaining parts taken from reference TRBV5-1 and TRBJ2-2, reads KAGVTQTPRYLIKTRGQQVTLSCSPISGHRSVSWYQQTPGQGLQFLFEYFSETQRNKGNFPGRFSGRQFSNSRSEMNVSTLELGDSALYLCASSLMVSGELFFGEGSRLTVL.

The chain uses TRBV28 and TRBJ1-5; D not resolved. The germline CDR1 and CDR2 sequences are MDHEN and SYDVKM. The CDR3 sequence is 16 residues long. V was shortened by 3 bases and J by 0 bases, with 12 bases between the two germline ends. CDR3 sequence: CASSLRGSYSNQPQHF. The CDR3 coding sequence is TGTGCCAGCAGTTTGCGTGGGTCCTATAGCAATCAGCCCCAGCATTTT.

This clone was seen a handful of times. V usage is TRBV5-1 and J usage is TRBJ1-3, with D uncertain. V was pared by 0 bases and J by 0 bases, with 4 bases between. Germline CDR1 and CDR2: SGHRS and YFSETQ. The CDR3 contains 14 residues. CDR3 nucleotide sequence: TGCGCCAGCAGCTTGGGGCTCTCTGGAAACACCATATATTTT. Translated, it gives CASSLGLSGNTIYF.

V is TRBV7-9 and J is TRBJ1-1; the match to TRBD1 covers 7 bases. The CDR3 consists of 15 residues. The V gene's germline CDR1 is SEHNR and CDR2 FQNEAQ (reference sequence). V shed 3 bases, J shed 0 bases, and the junction held 4 bases outside the gene matches. The CDR3 DNA is TGTGCCAGCAGCTTTCCGGGACAGCTGAACACTGAAGCTTTCTTT. Its protein product is CASSFPGQLNTEAFF.

The chain joins TRBV6-1 to TRBJ2-1; no clear D. This CDR3 is built from 11 residues. Germline V gives CDR1 MNHNS, CDR2 SASEGT. The germline V and J ends were trimmed by 5 bases and 10 bases, with 9 bases remaining between them. The CDR3 region has the DNA TGTGCCAGCAGTTGGACGACCGAGCAGTTCTTC. It codes for CASSWTTEQFF.

The chain links TRBV2 to TRBJ1-2, with D perhaps matching TRBD1 (6 bases). CDR1 and CDR2 from the germline V gene are SNHLY and FYNNEI. V lost 8 bases to trimming and J lost 2 bases, with 18 bases between them. The CDR3 sequence is 15 residues long. The CDR3 DNA follows: TGTGCCAGCCGACAGGCCAAGGGCCTAAACTATGGCTACACCTTC. Its translation: CASRQAKGLNYGYTF.

The sample holds one count of this clone. This rearrangement joins TRBV11-1 to TRBJ2-3; TRBD2 might be the D (5 bases). The germline V and J ends were trimmed by 5 bases and 2 bases, with 17 bases remaining between them. Per germline, CDR1 SGHAT and CDR2 FQDESV (reference sequence). This CDR3 has 16 residues. The CDR3 region has the DNA TGTGCCAGCAGCCGCCGAGGACTGTCTGTCACAGATACGCAGTATTTT. It translates to CASSRRGLSVTDTQYF.

The gene calls are TRBV24-1 and TRBJ2-7; the match to TRBD2 covers 8 bases. Trimming cost V 9 bases and J 8 bases; bases outside gene matches: 8. This CDR3 is 12 amino acids long. CDR1 is KGHDR and CDR2 is SFDVKD in the germline V gene. In DNA, the CDR3 is TGTGCCACCGGGTCGACTAGCGAAAAGCAGTACTTC. It codes for CATGSTSEKQYF.

The chain has TRBV5-4 and TRBJ2-2; possible D gene TRBD1, 6 bases. Germline values: CDR1 SGHNT, CDR2 YYREEE (reference sequence). The V and J ends lost 2 bases and 6 bases respectively, with 14 bases between them. The CDR3 runs 15 residues. The DNA of the CDR3 is TGTGCCAGCAGCTTACAGGGTAGTGGGTCCGGGGAGCTGTTTTTT. Amino acids: CASSLQGSGSGELFF.

The rearrangement joins TRBV29-1 to TRBJ2-5; 10 bases match TRBD2. CDR1 and CDR2 (germline): SQVTM, ANQGSEA. The length of the CDR3 is 13 residues. V was clipped by 7 bases and J by 4 bases; unmatched bases: 6. Written as DNA, the CDR3 is TGCAGCGCGCCTAGCGGGGGCGGAGAGACCCAGTACTTC. It specifies CSAPSGGGETQYF.

V usage is TRBV6-1 and J usage is TRBJ1-6; tentatively, D is TRBD1 (5 bases). This CDR3 has 14 amino acids. The germline V gene encodes CDR1 MNHNS and CDR2 SASEGT. The V end was cut by 3 bases, the J end by 7 bases, with 10 bases between. The CDR3 nucleotides are TGTGCCAGCAGTGACCTGGAGGGGAATTCACCCCTCCACTTT. It is translated as CASSDLEGNSPLHF.